One sample yielded the 30 T cell receptor beta chains listed below, sequenced in a study of OX40 agonist ivuxolimab in advanced cancers. The protocol was immunoSEQ multiplex PCR, while the TCRdb copy is restricted to in-frame clones and leaves out a portion. This table has around 80,000 clones, about four fifths appearing once. The source material was CD4+ or CD8+ T cells sorted from blood, sampled in a trial of the OX40 agonist ivuxolimab. These receptors originate from an adult with an advanced solid tumor such as melanoma, head and neck, liver or kidney cancer.

The V call is TRBV19, the J call TRBJ1-5; 10 bases line up with TRBD1. V lost 0 bases, J lost 15 bases, and 2 bases stayed unmatched. The CDR3 extends over 12 amino acids. Germline loops: CDR1 LNHDA, CDR2 SQIVND (reference sequence). This CDR3 is CASSIEGQGWHF. For the CDR3, the DNA is TGTGCCAGTAGTATAGAGGGACAGGGGTGGCATTTT.

This clone was detected a few times. The rearrangement uses TRBV5-1 and TRBJ2-3, with D possibly called TRBD1 or TRBD2 (6 bases each). Germline CDR1 SGHRS, CDR2 YFSETQ. The CDR3 is 14 amino acids. The germline V and J ends were trimmed by 4 bases and 4 bases, with 13 bases remaining between them. CDR3 protein: CASSPGAVSDTQYF. The DNA of the CDR3 is TGCGCCAGCAGCCCGGGGGCAGTCTCAGATACGCAGTATTTT. The full variable domain, its missing parts supplied by reference TRBV5-1 and TRBJ2-3, is KAGVTQTPRYLIKTRGQQVTLSCSPISGHRSVSWYQQTPGQGLQFLFEYFSETQRNKGNFPGRFSGRQFSNSRSEMNVSTLELGDSALYLCASSPGAVSDTQYFGPGTRLTVL.

The chain recombines TRBV4-1 with TRBJ1-6; D gene uncertain. The CDR3 consists of 16 residues. Germline V gene sequence: CDR1 MGHRA, CDR2 YSYEKL. Trimming shortened V by 4 bases and J by 0 bases, and 10 bases separated the two germline ends. CDR3 amino acids: CASSPIGSSYNSPLHF. The CDR3 DNA sequence: TGCGCCAGCAGCCCGATTGGGAGCTCCTATAATTCACCCCTCCACTTT.

The chain has TRBV6-1 and TRBJ2-7; D unclear. Trimming stripped 8 bases from V and 4 bases from J, with 9 bases between. CDR1 is MNHNS, CDR2 SASEGT, per germline. This CDR3 comprises 11 residues. CDR3 protein: CASHDLYEQYV. The CDR3 DNA sequence: TGTGCCAGCCACGATTTATACGAGCAGTACGTC.

This chain connects TRBV11-2 to TRBJ2-1; the D gene is possibly TRBD1 (6 bases). Germline CDR1 and CDR2: SGHAT and FQNNGV. The CDR3 length is 16 residues. V gave up 4 bases and J gave up 3 bases, with 16 bases separating them. The CDR3 DNA reads as TGTGCCAGCAGCTCCACCGACAGGATATTCTACAATGAGCAGTTCTTC. As protein: CASSSTDRIFYNEQFF.

The rearrangement uses TRBV5-4 and TRBJ2-1; 8 bases fit TRBD2. The CDR3 runs to 14 residues. The germline V gene encodes CDR1 SGHNT and CDR2 YYREEE (reference sequence). After removal of 1 base from V and 9 bases from J, the junction contained 6 bases not matched to a gene. CDR3 region: CASSLTGRVIEQFF. The CDR3 DNA reads TGTGCCAGCAGCTTGACCGGGAGGGTTATTGAGCAGTTCTTC.

This chain joins TRBV6-4 and TRBJ1-2; 12 bases match TRBD1. Unmatched junction bases numbered 5, after V lost 6 bases and J lost 6 bases. CDR1 is MRHNA and CDR2 is SNTAGT in the germline V gene. This CDR3 has 14 residues. As DNA, the CDR3 is TGTGCCAGCAGCCGGGACAGGGGGCTAGATGGCTACACCTTC. Its translation is CASSRDRGLDGYTF.

This chain connects TRBV5-4 to TRBJ2-7; 9 nucleotides align to TRBD2. The germline V gene encodes CDR1 SGHNT and CDR2 YYREEE (reference sequence). The V gene end was trimmed by 4 bases and the J gene end by 7 bases; junction bases not matched to a gene: 15. This CDR3 is 16 amino acids long. The CDR3 DNA reads TGTGCCAGCAGCCCCGGGGGGGCGGGAGGGGGATTAGAGCAGTACTTC. Amino acid sequence: CASSPGGAGGGLEQYF.

The CDR3 protein is CASSYSRHEQYF. CDR3 nucleotide sequence: TGTGCCAGCAGTTACTCGAGACACGAGCAGTACTTC. The chain joins TRBV6-5 to TRBJ2-7; D is unresolved. This CDR3 comprises 12 residues. The germline V gene has CDR1 MNHEY and CDR2 SVGAGI. The V end was cut by 0 bases, the J end by 5 bases, with 5 bases between.

This clone showed up just a few times. This rearrangement joins TRBV29-1 to TRBJ1-1; tentative D call: TRBD1 (6 bases). The germline V and J ends were trimmed by 4 bases and 1 base, with 13 bases remaining between them. Germline V CDR1 and CDR2: SQVTM, ANQGSEA. The CDR3 is 14 residues long. CDR3 bases: TGCAGCGTTGTAACGGGGGCTGGGAACACTGAAGCTTTCTTT. Translation gives CSVVTGAGNTEAFF.

This chain joins TRBV9 and TRBJ2-1; tentatively, D is TRBD1 or TRBD2 (5 bases each). CDR1 SGDLS and CDR2 YYNGEE come from the germline V gene. The germline V and J ends were trimmed by 2 bases and 4 bases, with 13 bases remaining between them. The CDR3 covers 15 residues. The CDR3 DNA sequence: TGTGCCAGCAGCGTCCGGGACCAACAATACAATGAGCAGTTCTTC. Translating gives CASSVRDQQYNEQFF.

V is TRBV7-3 and J is TRBJ2-3; D might be TRBD1 or TRBD2, each matching 5 bases. Germline CDR1 and CDR2: SGHTA and FQGTGA. CDR3 length equals 14 residues. V was cut by 2 bases and J by 3 bases, with 9 bases left in between. The CDR3 loop is CASSLQGETDTQYF. The CDR3 coding sequence is TGTGCCAGCAGCTTACAGGGAGAGACAGATACGCAGTATTTT.

CDR3: CASSLGQGLGTDTQYF. CDR3 nucleotides: TGTGCCAGCTCACTCGGACAGGGGCTAGGCACAGATACGCAGTATTTT. The chain has TRBV18 and TRBJ2-3; 9 positions agree with TRBD1. CDR3 length: 16 residues. V lost 4 bases, J lost 1 base, and 6 bases stayed unmatched. CDR1 and CDR2 from the germline V gene are KGHSH and LQKENI.

V is TRBV6-1 and J is TRBJ1-5, with TRBD1 matching 9 bases. The CDR3 covers 15 residues. V trimming: 6 bases; J trimming: 3 bases; junction bases outside the gene matches: 6. Germline V gene data show CDR1 as MNHNS and CDR2 as SASEGT. The CDR3 coding sequence is TGTGCCAGCAGGCTCCGGACAGGGGTCAATCAGCCCCAGCATTTT. Translating it yields CASRLRTGVNQPQHF.

This clone came up once. The chain has TRBV5-1 and TRBJ2-2; D unresolved. V was trimmed by 0 bases and J by 7 bases, leaving 10 bases between them. From germline, CDR1 is SGHRS and CDR2 YFSETQ. The CDR3 spans 14 residues. The CDR3 loop reads CASSLGRTGGELFF. In DNA form, the CDR3 reads TGCGCCAGCAGCTTGGGCAGGACCGGCGGGGAGCTGTTTTTT.

The chain is built from TRBV28 and TRBJ2-7, with 10 bases that match TRBD1. The CDR3 spans 16 residues. The V gene end was trimmed by 4 bases and the J gene end by 3 bases; junction bases not matched to a gene: 9. Germline V gives CDR1 MDHEN, CDR2 SYDVKM. As DNA, the CDR3 is TGTGCCAGCAGTTCGCCGACAGGGGGCGCGTACTACGAGCAGTACTTC. Translating it yields CASSSPTGGAYYEQYF.

The chain is built from TRBV30 and TRBJ2-7; a possible D gene is TRBD2 (5 bases). V gave up 4 bases and J gave up 7 bases, with 11 bases separating them. This CDR3 has 11 amino acids. Germline V CDR1 and CDR2: GTSNPN, SVGIG (reference sequence). In DNA, the CDR3 is TGTGCCTGGAATTTCCGCGGGGAGCAGTACTTC. This sequence encodes CAWNFRGEQYF.

This clone was detected once. V is TRBV27 and J is TRBJ1-2; D is possibly TRBD1 (6 bases). The CDR3 consists of 12 residues. V was pared by 3 bases and J by 7 bases, with 9 bases between. Germline lookup yields CDR1 MNHEY and CDR2 SMNVEV (reference sequence). The CDR3 loop is CASSLGGLGYTF. CDR3 sequence (DNA): TGTGCCAGCAGTTTGGGGGGGCTTGGCTACACCTTC.

The chain employs TRBV6-1 and TRBJ2-7; TRBD1 is a possible D gene (6 bases). The CDR3 loop spans 13 amino acids. Germline V gene data show CDR1 as MNHNS and CDR2 as SASEGT. V dropped 4 bases and J dropped 4 bases, with 11 bases sitting between them. The DNA for the CDR3 is TGTGCCAGCAGTGGAGGCAGGGGTTACGAGCAGTACGTC. It yields the protein CASSGGRGYEQYV.

The chain combines TRBV5-4 with TRBJ2-4, with 8 bases that match TRBD1. CDR1 is SGHNT and CDR2 is YYREEE in the germline V gene (reference sequence). V lost 0 bases to trimming and J lost 2 bases; unmatched junction nucleotides: 7. This CDR3 is built from 17 residues. The CDR3 nucleotides read TGTGCCAGCAGCTTGGCCGGACAGGGATTATCCAAAAACATTCAGTACTTC. Translated: CASSLAGQGLSKNIQYF.

The V and J genes are TRBV19 and TRBJ2-1, with no clear D. The CDR3 covers 13 residues. CDR1 and CDR2 (germline): LNHDA, SQIVND (reference sequence). The V and J ends lost 6 bases and 7 bases respectively, with 13 bases between them. The CDR3 DNA is TGTGCCAGTAGGGATCTTTCCGAGAATGAGCAGTTCTTC. It is translated as CASRDLSENEQFF.

The chain combines TRBV7-9 with TRBJ2-1, with D unclear. The CDR3 covers 14 residues. Germline lookup yields CDR1 SEHNR and CDR2 FQNEAQ (reference sequence). V was trimmed by 1 base and J by 8 bases, leaving 12 bases between them. The CDR3 reads CASSLGAGVDEQFF. The CDR3 DNA is TGTGCCAGCAGCTTAGGGGCTGGGGTGGATGAGCAGTTCTTC.

This clone turned up a few times. The V call is TRBV29-1, the J call TRBJ1-3, with D perhaps TRBD1 (6 bases). From germline, CDR1 is SQVTM and CDR2 ANQGSEA. V dropped 4 bases and J dropped 3 bases, with 16 bases sitting between them. CDR3 size: 15 residues. CDR3 DNA: TGCAGCGTTGTCGGGGGGGCTGAATTTGGAAACACCATATATTTT. Its translation: CSVVGGAEFGNTIYF.

The gene calls are TRBV27 and TRBJ2-3; D remains unclear. Between the trimmed V and J ends, which lost 3 bases and 2 bases, there was a span of 6 bases. Germline V gene lookup returns CDR1 MNHEY and CDR2 SMNVEV (reference sequence). This CDR3 contains 13 residues. As DNA, the CDR3 is TGTGCCAGCAGTTTTACCCCCACAGATACGCAGTATTTT. Its protein is CASSFTPTDTQYF.

CDR3 sequence: CASSPGFYYGYTF. CDR3 DNA sequence: TGTGCCAGCAGCCCAGGGTTTTACTATGGCTACACCTTC. The chain links TRBV11-2 to TRBJ1-2; D is possibly TRBD1 (5 bases). Germline CDR1 SGHAT, CDR2 FQNNGV. Trimming took 5 bases from V and 3 from J, leaving 10 bases between them. This CDR3 is 13 amino acids long. The full variable domain, rest sourced from reference TRBV11-2 and TRBJ1-2, is EAGVAQSPRYKIIEKRQSVAFWCNPISGHATLYWYQQILGQGPKLLIQFQNNGVVDDSQLPKDRFSAERLKGVDSTLKIQPAKLEDSAVYLCASSPGFYYGYTFGSGTRLTVV.

This chain joins TRBV2 and TRBJ2-3; D gene unclear. V was trimmed by 7 bases and J by 8 bases, leaving 22 bases between them. CDR1 and CDR2 from the germline V gene are SNHLY and FYNNEI. CDR3 length equals 15 residues. The CDR3: CASTIDAVGFGTQYF. The DNA for the CDR3 is TGTGCCAGCACCATTGACGCCGTGGGTTTTGGTACGCAGTATTTT.

The chain carries TRBV11-2 and TRBJ1-2; tentative D call: TRBD1 (5 bases). This CDR3 has 13 residues. Trimming removed 0 bases at V and 7 bases at J, with 9 bases between. CDR1 and CDR2 (germline): SGHAT, FQNNGV. CDR3 region: CASSLDQRGGYTF. CDR3 sequence (DNA): TGTGCCAGCAGCTTAGATCAAAGGGGTGGCTACACCTTC. Supplemented by reference TRBV11-2 and TRBJ1-2, the full variable domain reads EAGVAQSPRYKIIEKRQSVAFWCNPISGHATLYWYQQILGQGPKLLIQFQNNGVVDDSQLPKDRFSAERLKGVDSTLKIQPAKLEDSAVYLCASSLDQRGGYTFGSGTRLTVV.

The chain carries TRBV4-1 and TRBJ2-7; no clear D. The germline V gene encodes CDR1 MGHRA and CDR2 YSYEKL. Deletions cut 1 base from V and 3 bases from J, with 7 bases between. This CDR3 has 13 amino acids. CDR3 sequence reads: CASSQVFGYEQYV. The CDR3 nucleotides read TGCGCCAGCAGCCAAGTCTTTGGCTACGAGCAGTACGTC.

This chain connects TRBV5-4 to TRBJ2-2; 7 nucleotides line up with TRBD1. In germline, CDR1 is SGHNT, CDR2 YYREEE (reference sequence). Trimming cost V 10 bases and J 3 bases; bases outside gene matches: 6. The CDR3 loop spans 13 amino acids. The CDR3 protein is CAGRQGYTGELFF. CDR3 bases: TGTGCCGGGAGACAGGGATACACCGGGGAGCTGTTTTTT.

The chain uses TRBV18 and TRBJ2-3, with TRBD2 identical over 13 bases. Germline V gene data show CDR1 as KGHSH and CDR2 as LQKENI. After removal of 6 bases from V and 6 bases from J, the junction contained 9 bases not matched to a gene. The CDR3 extends over 16 amino acids. CDR3 DNA: TGTGCCAGCTCCCCGGCGGGACTAGCGGGATCTGATACGCAGTATTTT. Its protein is CASSPAGLAGSDTQYF.